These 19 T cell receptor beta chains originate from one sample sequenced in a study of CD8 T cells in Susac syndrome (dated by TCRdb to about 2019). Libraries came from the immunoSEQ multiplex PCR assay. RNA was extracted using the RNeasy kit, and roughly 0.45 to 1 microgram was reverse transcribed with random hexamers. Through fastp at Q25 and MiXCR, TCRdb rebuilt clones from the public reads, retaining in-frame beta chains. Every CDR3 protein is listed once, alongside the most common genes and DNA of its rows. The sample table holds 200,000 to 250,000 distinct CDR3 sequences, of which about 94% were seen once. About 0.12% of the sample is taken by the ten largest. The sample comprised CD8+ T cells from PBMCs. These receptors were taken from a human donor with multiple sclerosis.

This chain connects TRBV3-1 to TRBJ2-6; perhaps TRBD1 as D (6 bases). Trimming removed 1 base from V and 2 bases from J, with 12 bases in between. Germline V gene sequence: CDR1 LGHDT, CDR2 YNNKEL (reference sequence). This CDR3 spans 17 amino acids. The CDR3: CASSQVGRGTGANVLTF. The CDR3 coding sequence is TGTGCCAGCAGCCAAGTGGGCAGGGGAACTGGGGCCAACGTCCTGACTTTC.

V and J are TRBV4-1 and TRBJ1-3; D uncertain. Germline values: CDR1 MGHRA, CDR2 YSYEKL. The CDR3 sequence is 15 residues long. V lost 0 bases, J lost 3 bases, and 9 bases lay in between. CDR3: CASSQDLTLGNTIYF. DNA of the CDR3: TGCGCCAGCAGCCAAGATCTTACCCTTGGAAACACCATATATTTT.

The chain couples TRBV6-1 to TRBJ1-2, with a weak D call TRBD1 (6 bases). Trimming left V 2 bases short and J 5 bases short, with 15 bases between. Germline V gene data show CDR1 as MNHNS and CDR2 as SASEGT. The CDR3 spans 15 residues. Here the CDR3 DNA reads TGTGCCAGCAGTGAATGGGGGGCCACATTGTATGGCTACACCTTC. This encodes CASSEWGATLYGYTF.

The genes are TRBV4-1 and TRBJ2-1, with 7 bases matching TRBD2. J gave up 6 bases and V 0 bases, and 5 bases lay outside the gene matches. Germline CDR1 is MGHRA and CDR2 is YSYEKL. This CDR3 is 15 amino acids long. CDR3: CASSQDSLAANEQFF. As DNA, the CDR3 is TGCGCCAGCAGCCAAGACTCGCTAGCGGCCAATGAGCAGTTCTTC.

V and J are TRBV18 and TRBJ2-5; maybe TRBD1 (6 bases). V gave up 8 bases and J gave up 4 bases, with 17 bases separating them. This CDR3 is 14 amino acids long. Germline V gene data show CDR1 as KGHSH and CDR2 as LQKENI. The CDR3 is CASTEQGSAETQYF. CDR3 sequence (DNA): TGTGCCAGCACTGAACAGGGTTCTGCAGAGACCCAGTACTTC.

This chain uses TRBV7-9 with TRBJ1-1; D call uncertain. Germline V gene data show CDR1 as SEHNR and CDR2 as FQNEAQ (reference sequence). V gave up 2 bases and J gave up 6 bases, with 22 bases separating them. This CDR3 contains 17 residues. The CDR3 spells CASSLYRSSELGAEAFF. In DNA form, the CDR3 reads TGTGCCAGCAGCTTATACCGTAGTTCTGAACTAGGCGCTGAAGCTTTCTTT.

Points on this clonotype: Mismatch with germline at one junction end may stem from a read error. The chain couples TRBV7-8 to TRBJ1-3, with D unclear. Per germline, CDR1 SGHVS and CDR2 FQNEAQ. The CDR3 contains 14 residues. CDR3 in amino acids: CASSLVNEHGSIYF. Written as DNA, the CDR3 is TGTGCCAGCAGCTTAGTGAACGAACATGGATCCATTTATTTT.

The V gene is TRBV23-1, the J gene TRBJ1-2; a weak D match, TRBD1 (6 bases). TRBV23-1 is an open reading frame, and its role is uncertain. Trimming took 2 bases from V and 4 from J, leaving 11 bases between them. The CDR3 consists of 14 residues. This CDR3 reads CASSQATGSYGYTF. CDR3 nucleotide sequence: TGCGCCAGCAGTCAAGCCACAGGGAGCTATGGCTACACCTTC.

DNA of the CDR3: TGTGCCAGCAGCTTAGGCCCCGGGGCGAACACTGAAGCTTTCTTT. Translated: CASSLGPGANTEAFF. The chain joins TRBV11-1 to TRBJ1-1; TRBD1 might be the D (5 bases). The CDR3 totals 15 residues. Trimming took off 1 base at V and 1 base at J, with 10 bases between the two ends. Germline loops: CDR1 SGHAT, CDR2 FQDESV (reference sequence).

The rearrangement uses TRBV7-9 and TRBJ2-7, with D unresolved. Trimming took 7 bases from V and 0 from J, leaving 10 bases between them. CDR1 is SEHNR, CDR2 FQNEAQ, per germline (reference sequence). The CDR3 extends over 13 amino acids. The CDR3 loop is CASNDLNSYEQYF. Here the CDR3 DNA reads TGTGCCAGCAACGACCTAAACTCCTACGAGCAGTACTTC.

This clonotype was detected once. The CDR3 protein is CASSFFLGREDTEAFF. The CDR3 DNA follows: TGTGCCAGCAGCTTCTTTTTGGGCAGAGAAGACACTGAAGCTTTCTTT. The chain links TRBV7-9 to TRBJ1-1; no clear D. Germline assignment: CDR1 SEHNR and CDR2 FQNEAQ (reference sequence). The CDR3 is 16 amino acids. V was trimmed by 3 bases and J by 3 bases, leaving 17 bases between them.

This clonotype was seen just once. The CDR3 DNA reads as TGTGCCAGCAGTGACCCACAGGGTACGGGAAAACTGTTTTTT. Its translation is CASSDPQGTGKLFF. This sequence joins TRBV6-1 and TRBJ1-4; a weak D match, TRBD1 (6 bases). Per germline, CDR1 MNHNS and CDR2 SASEGT. The ends were cut back, 3 bases at V and 10 bases at J, with 15 bases in the middle. CDR3 length: 14 amino acids.

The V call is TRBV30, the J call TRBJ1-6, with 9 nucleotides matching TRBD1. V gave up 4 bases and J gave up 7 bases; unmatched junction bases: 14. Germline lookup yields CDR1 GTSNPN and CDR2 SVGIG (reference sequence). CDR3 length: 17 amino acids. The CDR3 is CAWNAGPWGQGNSPLHF. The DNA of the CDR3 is TGTGCCTGGAATGCTGGACCTTGGGGACAGGGAAATTCACCCCTCCACTTT.

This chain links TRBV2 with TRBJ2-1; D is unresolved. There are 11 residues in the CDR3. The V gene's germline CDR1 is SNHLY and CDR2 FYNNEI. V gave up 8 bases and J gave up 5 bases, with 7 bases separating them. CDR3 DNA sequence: TGTGCCAGCGCTTCGAACAATGAGCAGTTCTTC. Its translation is CASASNNEQFF.

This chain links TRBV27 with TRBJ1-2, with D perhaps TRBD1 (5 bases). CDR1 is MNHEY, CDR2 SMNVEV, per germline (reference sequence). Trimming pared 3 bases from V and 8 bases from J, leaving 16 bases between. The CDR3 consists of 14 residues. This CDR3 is CASSFLGGAGGYTF. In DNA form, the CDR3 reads TGTGCCAGCAGTTTCCTCGGGGGAGCGGGAGGCTACACCTTC.

The CDR3 loop is CASSQSRDIQETQYF. The CDR3 DNA follows: TGTGCCAGCAGTCAAAGCCGGGACATTCAAGAGACCCAGTACTTC. The V call is TRBV7-9, the J call TRBJ2-5, with D tentatively TRBD1 (6 bases). V lost 6 bases to trimming and J lost 2 bases, with 16 bases between them. There are 15 residues in the CDR3. Germline CDR1 reads SEHNR; CDR2 reads FQNEAQ (reference sequence).

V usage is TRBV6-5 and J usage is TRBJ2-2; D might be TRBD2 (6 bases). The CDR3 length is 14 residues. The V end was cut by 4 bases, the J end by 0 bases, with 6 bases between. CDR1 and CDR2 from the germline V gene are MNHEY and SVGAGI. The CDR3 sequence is CASSWTTNTGELFF. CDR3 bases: TGTGCCAGCAGTTGGACTACGAACACCGGGGAGCTGTTTTTT.

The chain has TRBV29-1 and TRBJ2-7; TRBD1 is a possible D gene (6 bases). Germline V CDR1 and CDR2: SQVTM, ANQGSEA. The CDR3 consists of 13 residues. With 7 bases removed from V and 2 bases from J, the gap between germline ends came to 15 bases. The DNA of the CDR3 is TGCAGCGCAGATACAGGGAACCCCTACGAGCAGTACTTC. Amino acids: CSADTGNPYEQYF.

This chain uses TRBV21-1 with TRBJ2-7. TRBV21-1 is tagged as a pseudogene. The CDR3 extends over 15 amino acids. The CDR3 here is CASSRTRGGSYEQYF. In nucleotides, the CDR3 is TGTGCCAGCAGCCGTACCCGTGGGGGCTCCTACGAGCAGTACTTC.